Below, 23 T cell receptor beta chains from the same sample are listed, as sequenced in a study of blood T cell repertoires in COVID-19. This table comes from immunoSEQ multiplex PCR, and its TCRdb copy is limited to in-frame clones, with some not included. Of about 70,000 clones in the sample, roughly 80% were seen once. The material sequenced was peripheral blood. These receptors originate from a human donor in a cohort sampled during active COVID-19.

The genes are TRBV9 and TRBJ1-1, with D possibly TRBD1 on 5 matching bases. Germline CDR1 and CDR2: SGDLS and YYNGEE. Trimming cost V 4 bases and J 2 bases, with 9 bases left between them. This CDR3 region has 13 residues. The CDR3 region is CASSRQGNTEAFF. For the CDR3, the DNA is TGTGCCAGCAGCCGCCAGGGTAACACTGAAGCTTTCTTT.

This chain links TRBV9 with TRBJ1-6; tentatively, D is TRBD1 (6 bases). The CDR3 sequence is 18 residues long. Germline-derived CDR1 and CDR2 are SGDLS and YYNGEE. Trimming pared 0 bases from V and 7 bases from J, leaving 20 bases between. In DNA form, the CDR3 reads TGTGCCAGCAGCGTAGGCCCCTCGGGGGGCGTGCAAAATTCACCCCTCCACTTT. Its translation is CASSVGPSGGVQNSPLHF.

The chain combines TRBV7-3 with TRBJ2-3, with TRBD1 identical over 7 bases. The CDR3 is 17 amino acids. V was clipped by 2 bases and J by 1 base; unmatched bases: 9. Germline-derived CDR1 and CDR2 are SGHTA and FQGTGA. CDR3 loop: CASSLLSRQGGTDTQYF. The CDR3 nucleotides are TGTGCCAGCAGCTTACTTTCGAGACAGGGAGGCACAGATACGCAGTATTTT.

The chain carries TRBV3-1 (or the pseudogene TRBV3-2) and TRBJ1-1; the match to TRBD1 covers 7 bases. The length of the CDR3 is 14 residues. The germline CDR1 and CDR2 sequences are LGHDT and YNNKEL (reference sequence). V shed 1 base, J shed 5 bases, and the junction held 4 bases outside the gene matches. Here the CDR3 reads CASSQGQGRTEAFF. The DNA of the CDR3 is TGTGCCAGCAGCCAAGGACAGGGAAGGACTGAAGCTTTCTTT.

The chain combines TRBV6-5 with TRBJ1-2; D might be TRBD1 (6 bases). Looked up from germline, CDR1 is MNHEY and CDR2 is SVGAGI. The ends were cut back, 0 bases at V and 7 bases at J, with 12 bases in the middle. The CDR3 totals 14 residues. This chain's CDR3 is CASSYSTGKGGYTF. The CDR3, as DNA: TGTGCCAGCAGTTACTCCACAGGGAAAGGTGGCTACACCTTC.

The J gene is TRBJ1-2, the V gene TRBV2, with TRBD1 matching over 7 bases. The length of the CDR3 is 14 residues. Germline CDR1 SNHLY, CDR2 FYNNEI. Unmatched junction bases numbered 5, after V lost 3 bases and J lost 4 bases. CDR3 protein: CASSDRGRGYGYTF. In nucleotides, the CDR3 is TGTGCCAGCAGTGATAGGGGGCGCGGCTATGGCTACACCTTC.

V is TRBV29-1 and J is TRBJ2-1, with a tentative D call TRBD2 (6 bases). The V end was cut by 6 bases, the J end by 8 bases, with 17 bases between. Germline V gene sequence: CDR1 SQVTM, CDR2 ANQGSEA. The CDR3 has 13 amino acids. The CDR3 loop is CSVRDSPGDEQFF. The CDR3, as DNA: TGCAGCGTCCGGGACTCCCCCGGGGATGAGCAGTTCTTC.

The V gene is TRBV7-3, the J gene TRBJ1-1; 9 positions agree with TRBD1. Germline V CDR1 and CDR2: SGHTA, FQGTGA. With V trimmed by 1 base and J by 4 bases, 13 bases remained unmatched. The CDR3 runs 18 residues. The CDR3 is CASSLIGGRDRVATEAFF. The CDR3 coding sequence is TGTGCCAGCAGCTTAATTGGGGGGCGGGACAGGGTCGCCACTGAAGCTTTCTTT.

The chain carries TRBV5-1 and TRBJ1-1; TRBD1 aligns across 7 bases. The germline gives CDR1 SGHRS, CDR2 YFSETQ. The V gene end was trimmed by 1 base and the J gene end by 0 bases; junction bases not matched to a gene: 0. This CDR3 contains 14 residues. The CDR3 DNA reads TGCGCCAGCAGCTTGACAGGGGTGAACACTGAAGCTTTCTTT. Translating gives CASSLTGVNTEAFF.

The genes are TRBV6-6 and TRBJ1-1; a weak D match, TRBD1 (5 bases). V gave up 2 bases and J gave up 0 bases, with 13 bases separating them. Germline V lookup: CDR1 MNHNY, CDR2 SVGAGI (reference sequence). The CDR3 loop spans 16 amino acids. CDR3 nucleotide sequence: TGTGCCAGCAGTTACCCCCTACAGGCCATGAACACTGAAGCTTTCTTT. It is translated as CASSYPLQAMNTEAFF.

In this sample, this clone turned up once. The chain uses TRBV6-1 and TRBJ1-4, with D possibly TRBD1 on 5 matching bases. Germline CDR1 MNHNS, CDR2 SASEGT. V lost 0 bases to trimming and J lost 6 bases, with 17 bases between them. The length of the CDR3 is 17 residues. The CDR3 region has the DNA TGTGCCAGCAGTGAAGCGGAGATGCCCGGGGGAGATGAAAAACTGTTTTTT. It yields the protein CASSEAEMPGGDEKLFF.

This sequence joins TRBV2 and TRBJ1-3; 9 bases are a match to TRBD1. Per germline, CDR1 SNHLY and CDR2 FYNNEI. CDR3 length equals 18 residues. The V and J ends lost 8 bases and 4 bases, in that order; junction bases with no gene match: 18. The CDR3 loop is CASAPTGQGFTIGNTIYF. The CDR3 region has the DNA TGTGCCAGCGCCCCGACGGGACAGGGCTTTACTATAGGAAACACCATATATTTT.

This clone was counted between two and nine times. The chain joins TRBV15 to TRBJ2-7; 10 bases agree with TRBD2. The length of the CDR3 is 16 residues. With 5 bases clipped from V and 1 base from J, the junction kept 8 bases outside the gene matches. Germline V gene lookup returns CDR1 LNHNV and CDR2 YYDKDF (reference sequence). As DNA, the CDR3 is TGTGCCACCAGCGCCAGCGGGGGGGACGGATCCTACGAGCAGTACTTC. Translating it yields CATSASGGDGSYEQYF.

The CDR3 sequence is CASSQDPRTEAFF. CDR3 in DNA: TGCGCCAGCAGCCAAGACCCCCGGACAGAAGCTTTCTTT. V and J are TRBV4-3 and TRBJ1-1; possible D gene TRBD1, 5 bases. This CDR3 is 13 amino acids long. Looked up from germline, CDR1 is LGHNA and CDR2 is YSLEER. With 0 bases removed from V and 8 bases from J, the gap between germline ends came to 10 bases.

The J gene is TRBJ1-3, the V gene TRBV5-1; D might be TRBD1 (6 bases). The germline V and J ends were trimmed by 4 bases and 3 bases, with 14 bases remaining between them. Germline V gives CDR1 SGHRS, CDR2 YFSETQ. The CDR3 length is 15 residues. DNA of the CDR3: TGCGCCAGCAGCGCCGAGGGGGTACGTGGAAACACCATATATTTT. Amino acid sequence: CASSAEGVRGNTIYF.

This rearrangement joins TRBV6-5 to TRBJ1-5, with D hard to call. V was trimmed by 5 bases and J by 7 bases, leaving 12 bases between them. Per germline, CDR1 MNHEY and CDR2 SVGAGI. The CDR3 runs to 13 residues. The CDR3 protein is CASSRESAQPQHF. CDR3 DNA: TGTGCCAGCAGTAGGGAGTCCGCACAGCCCCAGCATTTT.

The chain has TRBV30 and TRBJ1-2, with D possibly matching TRBD1 (6 bases). Germline lookup yields CDR1 GTSNPN and CDR2 SVGIG (reference sequence). Trimming cost V 3 bases and J 6 bases, with 26 bases left between them. The CDR3 totals 17 residues. The CDR3 DNA is TGTGCCTGGAGGTATCCGGGACAACCAACATTCGAGAATGGCTACACCTTC. Translating it yields CAWRYPGQPTFENGYTF.

This chain joins TRBV30 and TRBJ1-1; 9 nucleotides line up with TRBD1. The CDR3 sequence is 13 residues long. Per the germline V gene, CDR1 is GTSNPN and CDR2 is SVGIG (reference sequence). Unmatched junction bases numbered 1, after V lost 4 bases and J lost 1 base. CDR3 in DNA: TGTGCCTGGAAGACAGGGGGGAACACTGAAGCTTTCTTT. Amino acids: CAWKTGGNTEAFF.

V usage is TRBV28 and J usage is TRBJ1-2; the match to TRBD1 covers 9 bases. Germline V gene lookup returns CDR1 MDHEN and CDR2 SYDVKM. CDR3 length: 14 residues. Trimming took 5 bases from V and 5 from J; bases not matched to a gene: 6. The CDR3 reads CASSLGQGLYGYTF. The CDR3 nucleotides are TGTGCCAGCAGTCTAGGACAGGGGCTTTATGGCTACACCTTC.

The chain couples TRBV5-6 to TRBJ2-7; the D gene is possibly TRBD2 (6 bases). Germline CDR1 reads SGHDT; CDR2 reads YYEEEE. V lost 0 bases, J lost 2 bases, and 12 bases lay in between. The CDR3 consists of 15 residues. The CDR3 bases are TGTGCCAGCAGCTTGGGCGGGGTGGGGGCCTACGAGCAGTACTTC. Its protein is CASSLGGVGAYEQYF.

V and J are TRBV9 and TRBJ1-1, with D possibly TRBD1 on 5 matching bases. Between the trimmed V and J ends, which lost 2 bases and 6 bases, there was a span of 20 bases. Germline CDR1 is SGDLS and CDR2 is YYNGEE. This CDR3 has 16 amino acids. CDR3 nucleotide sequence: TGTGCCAGCAGCGTCTCGGGGGGACTCCGGTCATCTGAAGCTTTCTTT. This sequence encodes CASSVSGGLRSSEAFF. Filled out from reference TRBV9 and TRBJ1-1, the complete variable domain reads DSGVTQTPKHLITATGQRVTLRCSPRSGDLSVYWYQQSLDQGLQFLIQYYNGEERAKGNILERFSAQQFPDLHSELNLSSLELGDSALYFCASSVSGGLRSSEAFFGQGTRLTVV.

This chain connects TRBV6-5 to TRBJ1-2; D might be TRBD1 (6 bases). The CDR3 extends over 14 amino acids. V shed 2 bases and J shed 4 bases, with 11 bases lying between them. Germline assignment: CDR1 MNHEY and CDR2 SVGAGI. The CDR3 nucleotides read TGTGCCAGCAGTTACCGGGACATTTTCTATGGCTACACCTTC. Its protein is CASSYRDIFYGYTF.

The V gene is TRBV7-9, the J gene TRBJ1-5; TRBD1 agrees at 8 bases. V dropped 5 bases and J dropped 5; count of bases not matched to a gene: 5. CDR3 length equals 14 residues. CDR1 is SEHNR and CDR2 is FQNEAQ in the germline V gene (reference sequence). CDR3 in amino acids: CASSQGAFDQPQHF. For the CDR3, the DNA is TGTGCCAGCAGCCAGGGGGCTTTCGATCAGCCCCAGCATTTT.